This T cell receptor beta chain was found in a study of T-cell reconstitution after alpha-beta-depleted transplantation in children. V lost 6 bases, J lost 0 bases, and 9 bases lay in between. CDR3 length equals 13 residues. In germline, CDR1 is SQVTM, CDR2 ANQGSEA. Many counts were recorded for this clonotype. Unique molecular identifiers were incorporated during preparation of the TCRbeta library. From the PCR reads, TCRdb called clonotypes with MiXCR, one entry per CDR3 protein. The sample contains hundreds of thousands of distinct CDR3 sequences, 16% of which appear only once. This sequence was found in a human donor who donated a stem cell graft to a child with acute myeloid leukemia. Material: PBMCs from the stem cell graft donor, obtained from the stem cell graft. V gene TRBV29-1 combines with J gene TRBJ1-5, with no clear D. The CDR3: CSVKEGSNQPQHF. The DNA of the CDR3 is TGCAGCGTAAAAGAGGGTAGCAATCAGCCCCAGCATTTT.